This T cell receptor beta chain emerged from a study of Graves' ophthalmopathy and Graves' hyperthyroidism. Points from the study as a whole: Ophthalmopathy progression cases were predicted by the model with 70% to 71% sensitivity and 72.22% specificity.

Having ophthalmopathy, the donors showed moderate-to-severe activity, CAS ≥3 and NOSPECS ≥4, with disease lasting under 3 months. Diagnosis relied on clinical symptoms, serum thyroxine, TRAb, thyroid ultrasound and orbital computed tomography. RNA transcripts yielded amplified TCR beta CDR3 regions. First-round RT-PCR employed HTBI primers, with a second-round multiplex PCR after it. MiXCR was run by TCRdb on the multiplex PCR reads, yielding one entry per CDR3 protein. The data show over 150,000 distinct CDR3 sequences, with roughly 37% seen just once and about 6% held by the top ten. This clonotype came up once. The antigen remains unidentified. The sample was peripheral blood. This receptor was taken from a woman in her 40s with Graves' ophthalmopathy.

This CDR3 is CASGNHQVNTEAFF. The CDR3 bases are TGTGCTAGTGGCAACCATCAAGTAAACACTGAAGCTTTCTTT. The chain carries TRBV12-5 and TRBJ1-1, with D hard to call. Germline V gives CDR1 LGHNT, CDR2 FRNRAP. Trimming shortened V by 6 bases and J by 2 bases, and 13 bases separated the two germline ends. CDR3 length: 14 residues. Full variable domain (rest looked up from reference TRBV12-5 and TRBJ1-1): DARVTQTPRHKVTEMGQEVTMRCQPILGHNTVFWYRQTMMQGLELLAYFRNRAPLDDSGMPKDRFSAEMPDATLATLKIQPSEPRDSAVYFCASGNHQVNTEAFFGQGTRLTVV.